These 22 T cell receptor beta chains came from one sample sequenced in a study of cytomegalovirus exposure and HLA in healthy donors. Use of 60 Vbeta and 13 Jbeta primers characterized the PCR. Here immunoSEQ multiplex PCR was the method, and the copy in TCRdb shows in-frame clones only, minus some. The top ten hold 4.5% to 6% of the sample, which has about 140,000 clones, around 77% seen once. Sequenced input: PBMCs. These receptors all stem from a woman in her forties or fifties in good health and CMV-seronegative.

The chain combines TRBV5-4 with TRBJ1-2; 8 bases are a match to TRBD1. Germline CDR1 SGHNT, CDR2 YYREEE (reference sequence). Trimming removed 1 base from V and 4 bases from J; junction bases left unmatched: 6. This CDR3 has 15 residues. For the CDR3, the DNA is TGTGCCAGCAGCTTGACGGACAGGGTTGCCTATGGCTACACCTTC. Protein sequence: CASSLTDRVAYGYTF.

This chain uses TRBV7-8 with TRBJ2-1; a weak D match, TRBD2 (5 bases). There are 16 residues in the CDR3. The V gene's germline CDR1 is SGHVS and CDR2 FQNEAQ. Trimming left V 1 base short and J 7 bases short, with 17 bases between. The CDR3 coding sequence is TGTGCCAGCAGCTTAGGTCTCGGGGTGAGGTTAAATGAGCAGTTCTTC. It specifies CASSLGLGVRLNEQFF.

The rearrangement joins TRBV7-2 to TRBJ1-6, with 7 bases aligning to TRBD1. Per germline, CDR1 SGHTA and CDR2 FQGNSA. CDR3 length equals 15 residues. V dropped 7 bases and J dropped 9; count of bases not matched to a gene: 12. The CDR3 spells CASTISQGGGSPLHF. Here the CDR3 DNA reads TGTGCCAGCACGATCAGCCAAGGGGGCGGTTCACCCCTCCACTTT. Full variable domain (rest looked up from reference TRBV7-2 and TRBJ1-6): GAGVSQSPSNKVTEKGKDVELRCDPISGHTALYWYRQSLGQGLEFLIYFQGNSAPDKSGLPSDRFSAERTGGSVSTLTIQRTQQEDSAVYLCASTISQGGGSPLHFGNGTRLTVT.

The gene calls are TRBV5-6 and TRBJ1-1; possible D gene TRBD1, 6 bases. The germline V and J ends were trimmed by 4 bases and 6 bases, with 10 bases remaining between them. The CDR3 runs 12 residues. Germline assignment: CDR1 SGHDT and CDR2 YYEEEE. CDR3: CASSQWTAEAFF. CDR3 DNA sequence: TGTGCCAGCAGCCAGTGGACAGCTGAAGCTTTCTTT. Variable domain in full (rest from reference TRBV5-6 and TRBJ1-1): DAGVTQSPTHLIKTRGQQVTLRCSPKSGHDTVSWYQQALGQGPQFIFQYYEEEERQRGNFPDRFSGHQFPNYSSELNVNALLLGDSALYLCASSQWTAEAFFGQGTRLTVV.

CDR3 bases: TGTGCCAGCAGCCCCCGGACAGCAAACACTGAAGCTTTCTTT. Its translation: CASSPRTANTEAFF. The chain links TRBV7-9 to TRBJ1-1; tentative D call: TRBD1 (6 bases). V lost 5 bases and J lost 2, with 12 bases in between. Germline V lookup: CDR1 SEHNR, CDR2 FQNEAQ (reference sequence). The CDR3 sequence is 14 residues long.

The J gene is TRBJ2-1, the V gene TRBV7-9; TRBD2 agrees at 10 bases. CDR1 and CDR2 (germline): SEHNR, FQNEAQ (reference sequence). The CDR3 runs to 14 residues. Unmatched junction bases numbered 6, after V lost 5 bases and J lost 8 bases. CDR3 region: CASSLSGGAHEQFF. In DNA form, the CDR3 reads TGTGCCAGCAGCCTAAGCGGGGGGGCTCATGAGCAGTTCTTC.

The chain employs TRBV28 and TRBJ1-5; maybe TRBD1 (6 bases). The CDR3 contains 17 residues. V lost 6 bases to trimming and J lost 0 bases, with 18 bases between them. The germline V gene has CDR1 MDHEN and CDR2 SYDVKM. CDR3 coding DNA: TGTGCCAGCAGGACTGACAGGAGCTTCTATAGCAATCAGCCCCAGCATTTT. Translated, it gives CASRTDRSFYSNQPQHF. Together with reference TRBV28 and TRBJ1-5, the CDR3 gives the full variable domain: DVKVTQSSRYLVKRTGEKVFLECVQDMDHENMFWYRQDPGLGLRLIYFSYDVKMKEKGDIPEGYSVSREKKERFSLILESASTNQTSMYLCASRTDRSFYSNQPQHFGDGTRLSIL.

The chain joins TRBV30 to TRBJ2-4; perhaps TRBD1 as D (6 bases). The ends were cut back, 5 bases at V and 2 bases at J, with 19 bases in the middle. The CDR3 is made up of 16 amino acids. CDR1 is GTSNPN and CDR2 is SVGIG in the germline V gene (reference sequence). Written as DNA, the CDR3 is TGTGCCTGGGGTAGACAGGCCTTGATCTCCAAAAACATTCAGTACTTC. It is translated as CAWGRQALISKNIQYF.

This chain connects TRBV2 to TRBJ1-3; TRBD1 matches 8 bases. This CDR3 contains 21 residues. With V trimmed by 6 bases and J by 0 bases, 22 bases remained unmatched. CDR1 is SNHLY and CDR2 is FYNNEI in the germline V gene. CDR3: CASSEPKSLGQARPSGNTIYF. In DNA form, the CDR3 reads TGTGCCAGCAGCGAACCGAAAAGCCTGGGACAGGCACGACCCTCTGGAAACACCATATATTTT.

The rearrangement links TRBV10-3 to TRBJ1-1; D is unclear. Trimming shortened V by 7 bases and J by 0 bases, and 12 bases separated the two germline ends. The CDR3 is 14 residues long. CDR1 and CDR2 from the germline V gene are ENHRY and SYGVKD. In DNA, the CDR3 is TGTGCCATCATGAAAGAACAACTGAACACTGAAGCTTTCTTT. It codes for CAIMKEQLNTEAFF.

The chain couples TRBV10-2 to TRBJ2-5; a possible D gene is TRBD1 (5 bases). With 3 bases removed from V and 4 bases from J, the gap between germline ends came to 9 bases. Germline lookup yields CDR1 WSHSY and CDR2 SAAADI. The CDR3 runs 13 residues. The CDR3 loop reads CASSDQTAETQYF. CDR3 bases: TGCGCCAGCAGTGATCAGACAGCAGAGACCCAGTACTTC.

This clone appeared a single time. The rearrangement links TRBV6-5 to TRBJ1-4; TRBD1 agrees at 7 bases. The ends lost 2 bases at V and 4 bases at J; junction bases unmatched: 4. This CDR3 has 15 residues. Looked up from germline, CDR1 is MNHEY and CDR2 is SVGAGI. The CDR3 nucleotides read TGTGCCAGCAGTTACGCAACAGGGGTTAATGAAAAACTGTTTTTT. It specifies CASSYATGVNEKLFF.

The chain joins TRBV4-2 to TRBJ2-7; 7 bases line up with TRBD1. CDR3 length: 14 amino acids. The junction had 6 bases not matched to a gene; V was cut back by 1 base and J by 6 bases. Per germline, CDR1 LGHNA and CDR2 YNFKEQ. In DNA, the CDR3 is TGTGCCAGCAGCCAAGCACAGGGGTGGGGCGAGCAGTACTTC. Residues: CASSQAQGWGEQYF.

The rearrangement joins TRBV6-5 to TRBJ1-1, with 10 nucleotides matching TRBD1. The CDR3 sequence is 14 residues long. Germline CDR1 reads MNHEY; CDR2 reads SVGAGI. The junction had 10 bases not matched to a gene; V was cut back by 8 bases and J by 7 bases. For the CDR3, the DNA is TGTGCCAGCGCAAGGGACAGGGGAAATGATGAAGCTTTCTTT. Translating gives CASARDRGNDEAFF.

The chain carries TRBV7-8 and TRBJ1-5; D not resolved. Germline V gene lookup returns CDR1 SGHVS and CDR2 FQNEAQ. This CDR3 comprises 15 residues. V was cut by 1 base and J by 3 bases, with 10 bases left in between. CDR3 amino acids: CASSLDRVANQPQHF. The CDR3 coding sequence is TGTGCCAGCAGCTTAGATCGAGTCGCCAATCAGCCCCAGCATTTT. The full variable domain, in which reference TRBV7-8 and TRBJ1-5 provide the parts outside the CDR3, is GAGVSQSPRYKVAKRGQDVALRCDPISGHVSLFWYQQALGQGPEFLTYFQNEAQLDKSGLPSDRFFAERPEGSVSTLKIQRTQQEDSAVYLCASSLDRVANQPQHFGDGTRLSIL.

This chain joins TRBV6-5 and TRBJ2-7, with D perhaps matching TRBD2 (5 bases). Trimming took off 7 bases at V and 1 base at J, with 11 bases between the two ends. Germline CDR1 MNHEY, CDR2 SVGAGI. The CDR3 spans 13 residues. Here the CDR3 reads CASISPGSYEQYF. For the CDR3, the DNA is TGTGCCAGCATCTCCCCGGGGTCCTACGAGCAGTACTTC.

The rearrangement joins TRBV9 to TRBJ2-5, with 9 bases matching TRBD2. V shed 0 bases, J shed 4 bases, and the junction held 7 bases outside the gene matches. CDR1 SGDLS and CDR2 YYNGEE come from the germline V gene. The CDR3 length is 16 residues. CDR3 region: CASSVGTSARAETQYF. CDR3 coding DNA: TGTGCCAGCAGCGTAGGGACTAGCGCGAGAGCAGAGACCCAGTACTTC.

The chain couples TRBV2 to TRBJ2-7, with 8 bases matching TRBD1. The V gene's germline CDR1 is SNHLY and CDR2 FYNNEI. The ends lost 7 bases at V and 5 bases at J; junction bases unmatched: 7. The CDR3 totals 13 residues. CDR3 nucleotide sequence: TGTGCCAGCAATCGCAGGGGGCAAAACGAGCAGTACTTC. The encoded protein is CASNRRGQNEQYF.

The chain links TRBV7-9 to TRBJ2-5; 7 bases agree with TRBD2. The trim removed 3 bases at V and 5 bases at J, leaving 9 bases unmatched. Germline CDR1 and CDR2: SEHNR and FQNEAQ (reference sequence). The CDR3 runs to 15 residues. The CDR3 sequence: CASSLGWREPETQYF. In nucleotides, the CDR3 is TGTGCCAGCAGCTTGGGGTGGCGGGAGCCGGAGACCCAGTACTTC.

This chain joins TRBV5-1 and TRBJ2-5; 7 bases match TRBD2. The DNA matches TRBJ2-7 better at its end, which makes the J call doubtful. The CDR3 has 15 residues. Germline V lookup: CDR1 SGHRS, CDR2 YFSETQ. CDR3 protein: CASSATGGSSYEQYF. The DNA of the CDR3 is TGCGCCAGCAGCGCGACGGGGGGTAGCTCCTACGAGCAGTACTTC.

The gene calls are TRBV4-3 and TRBJ1-6; a weak D match, TRBD1 (5 bases). Germline V gene sequence: CDR1 LGHNA, CDR2 YSLEER. The length of the CDR3 is 16 residues. With 6 bases removed from V and 8 bases from J, the gap between germline ends came to 20 bases. In DNA, the CDR3 is TGCGCCAGCAGTGGGGAGGAGGGGACGGGGTATTCACCCCTCCACTTT. This encodes CASSGEEGTGYSPLHF.

The rearrangement uses TRBV29-1 and TRBJ1-3; 9 bases agree with TRBD1. Germline lookup yields CDR1 SQVTM and CDR2 ANQGSEA. CDR3 length equals 14 residues. Trimming removed 7 bases from V and 6 bases from J; junction bases left unmatched: 10. For the CDR3, the DNA is TGCAGCGCCTCACGACAGGGGGTCGAAAACACCATATATTTT. Protein product: CSASRQGVENTIYF.